Listed here are 23 T cell receptor beta chains from one sample, sequenced in a study of blood T cell repertoires in COVID-19. The repertoire was sequenced with immunoSEQ multiplex PCR; TCRdb's copy has only in-frame clones and lacks some. Of 330,000 or so clones in the sample, roughly 90% were seen once. The sample taken for sequencing was PBMCs or T cells enriched from blood (not recorded which). Source of these receptors: a woman in her twenties or thirties who had recovered from COVID-19.

The chain carries TRBV7-3 and TRBJ2-2, with 9 bases identical to TRBD2. This CDR3 region has 14 residues. Per the germline V gene, CDR1 is SGHTA and CDR2 is FQGTGA. V shed 5 bases, J shed 8 bases, and the junction held 6 bases outside the gene matches. CDR3 bases: TGTGCCAGCAGCCTTAGCGGGGGAGGAGGGGAGCTGTTTTTT. Amino acids: CASSLSGGGGELFF.

The rearrangement joins TRBV19 to TRBJ2-7, with 14 bases fitting TRBD2. This CDR3 is built from 14 residues. The V and J ends lost 8 bases and 4 bases, in that order; junction bases with no gene match: 4. CDR1 LNHDA and CDR2 SQIVND come from the germline V gene (reference sequence). CDR3 nucleotide sequence: TGTGCCAGTGCCGGGACTAGCGGGAGTTACGAGCAGTACTTC. It yields the protein CASAGTSGSYEQYF.

This clone appeared a single time. V and J are TRBV4-3 and TRBJ1-5; 7 nucleotides line up with TRBD1. This CDR3 has 18 residues. V was pared by 9 bases and J by 5 bases, with 22 bases of the junction left unmatched. Looked up from germline, CDR1 is LGHNA and CDR2 is YSLEER. CDR3 nucleotides: TGCGCCAGTCAGGGGGATTTTCGGCGGGACGGTGACCATCAGCCCCAGCATTTT. This codes for CASQGDFRRDGDHQPQHF.

The chain employs TRBV28 and TRBJ1-6; D unresolved. The CDR3 is 17 amino acids. V was shortened by 1 base and J by 9 bases, with 19 bases between the two germline ends. Germline V gene sequence: CDR1 MDHEN, CDR2 SYDVKM. Here the CDR3 reads CASSLSSVGGMSSPLHF. The CDR3 bases are TGTGCCAGCAGTTTATCGTCGGTGGGCGGGATGAGTTCACCCCTCCACTTT.

The chain recombines TRBV4-2 with TRBJ1-4; the D gene is possibly TRBD1 (6 bases). Germline loops: CDR1 LGHNA, CDR2 YNFKEQ. The CDR3 runs 16 residues. Trimming shortened V by 2 bases and J by 3 bases, and 13 bases separated the two germline ends. CDR3 nucleotide sequence: TGTGCCAGCAGCCAAAGGCAGGGGCCGGCTAATGAAAAACTGTTTTTT. This encodes CASSQRQGPANEKLFF.

The CDR3 sequence is CASSSPLSAGIYEQYF. The CDR3 bases are TGTGCCAGCAGTTCGCCGCTTAGCGCGGGGATCTACGAGCAGTACTTC. The chain links TRBV27 to TRBJ2-7; D is possibly TRBD2 (6 bases). Deletions cut 4 bases from V and 3 bases from J, with 19 bases between. This CDR3 has 16 amino acids. CDR1 is MNHEY, CDR2 SMNVEV, per germline (reference sequence).

This clone has only one observation. This sequence joins TRBV2 and TRBJ1-6, with no clear D. Germline V gene data show CDR1 as SNHLY and CDR2 as FYNNEI. The CDR3 has 13 amino acids. With 7 bases removed from V and 0 bases from J, the gap between germline ends came to 4 bases. CDR3 bases: TGTGCCAGCATGAGCTCCTATAATTCACCCCTCCACTTT. Translated: CASMSSYNSPLHF.

The rearrangement joins TRBV12-3 or TRBV12-4 to TRBJ1-5; no clear D gene. The V end was cut by 7 bases, the J end by 7 bases, with 8 bases between. The CDR3 sequence is 11 residues long. In DNA, the CDR3 is TGTGCCAGCACCCTTAAACAGCCCCAGCATTTT. Translated: CASTLKQPQHF.

This chain links TRBV4-1 with TRBJ2-3; D is perhaps TRBD2 (6 bases). This CDR3 has 19 residues. The V gene's germline CDR1 is MGHRA and CDR2 YSYEKL. V lost 0 bases and J 2 bases, leaving 21 bases between the germline ends. The CDR3 bases are TGCGCCAGCAGCCAAGAAGGGTCGGGAGCGGGCCTACACACAGATACGCAGTATTTT. Protein sequence: CASSQEGSGAGLHTDTQYF.

The chain is built from TRBV28 and TRBJ1-2; TRBD1 agrees at 11 bases. V shed 5 bases, J shed 4 bases, and the junction held 6 bases outside the gene matches. CDR3 length equals 15 residues. The germline V gene has CDR1 MDHEN and CDR2 SYDVKM. The CDR3 DNA sequence: TGTGCCAGCAGTCTGGACAGGGGGCTGGGCTATGGCTACACCTTC. It codes for CASSLDRGLGYGYTF.

This rearrangement joins TRBV5-8 to TRBJ1-2; D is possibly TRBD1 (5 bases). The CDR3 is made up of 15 amino acids. The ends were cut back, 0 bases at V and 7 bases at J, with 16 bases in the middle. Germline V CDR1 and CDR2: SGHTS, YDEGEE. CDR3: CASSLGYRGIAGYTF. CDR3 bases: TGTGCCAGCAGCTTGGGATACCGGGGGATTGCTGGCTACACCTTC. The entire variable domain, with the rest obtained from reference TRBV5-8 and TRBJ1-2, is as follows: EAGVTQSPTHLIKTRGQQATLRCSPISGHTSVYWYQQALGLGLQFLLWYDEGEERNRGNFPPRFSGRQFPNYSSELNVNALELEDSALYLCASSLGYRGIAGYTFGSGTRLTVV.

The chain recombines TRBV28 with TRBJ1-5; TRBD1 matches at 10 bases. Germline CDR1 and CDR2: MDHEN and SYDVKM. The CDR3 is 15 residues long. V shed 4 bases and J 7 bases; nucleotides not matched to a gene: 7. This chain's CDR3 is CASSWGQGYSQPQHF. The CDR3 DNA reads as TGTGCCAGCAGTTGGGGACAGGGGTATAGCCAGCCCCAGCATTTT.

This clone was found once. One junction end does not reproduce the germline sequence, and a read error may be involved. J is TRBJ2-3 and V is TRBV7-7; the D gene is possibly TRBD2 (5 bases). This CDR3 is 15 amino acids long. The germline V gene encodes CDR1 SSHAT and CDR2 FNYEAQ (reference sequence). The CDR3 DNA follows: TGTGCTAGCAGCTTATCGGGAAGGACGACAGATACGCAGTATTTT. Its protein is CASSLSGRTTDTQYF.

The chain joins TRBV28 to TRBJ1-4; D gene ambiguous. This CDR3 is built from 15 residues. Looked up from germline, CDR1 is MDHEN and CDR2 is SYDVKM. Trimming cost V 1 base and J 1 base, with 7 bases left between them. CDR3: CASSLFRGTNEKLFF. DNA of the CDR3: TGTGCCAGCAGTTTATTTCGGGGAACTAATGAAAAACTGTTTTTT.

The chain couples TRBV5-1 to TRBJ2-7; 9 nucleotides line up with TRBD1. CDR3 size: 13 residues. Losses at the gene ends were 5 bases for V and 3 bases for J; bases not matched to a gene: 3. Germline CDR1 and CDR2: SGHRS and YFSETQ. The CDR3 reads CASRWTGDYEQYF. CDR3 nucleotides: TGCGCCAGCAGATGGACAGGGGACTACGAGCAGTACTTC.

The J gene is TRBJ2-3, the V gene TRBV4-2, with 9 bases that match TRBD2. With V trimmed by 3 bases and J by 1 base, 8 bases remained unmatched. Germline V gene lookup returns CDR1 LGHNA and CDR2 YNFKEQ. This CDR3 is built from 17 residues. CDR3 DNA sequence: TGTGCCAGCAGCCAGGGCCGACTAGCGGCTGGCACAGATACGCAGTATTTT. Translation gives CASSQGRLAAGTDTQYF.

The chain uses TRBV18 and TRBJ1-5, with D hard to call. The germline V and J ends were trimmed by 8 bases and 2 bases, with 7 bases remaining between them. CDR3 size: 12 residues. The germline gives CDR1 KGHSH, CDR2 LQKENI. The CDR3 loop is CASTGGNQPQHF. The CDR3 DNA sequence: TGTGCCAGCACCGGAGGCAATCAGCCCCAGCATTTT.

This rearrangement joins TRBV20-1 to TRBJ1-2; D perhaps matches TRBD1 (6 bases). The V end was cut by 3 bases, the J end by 4 bases, with 18 bases between. CDR1 is DFQATT, CDR2 SNEGSKA, per germline (reference sequence). This CDR3 has 15 residues. The DNA for the CDR3 is TGCAGTGCTAGTGAGGGGTTGGGGGCGACCTATGGCTACACCTTC. Amino acids: CSASEGLGATYGYTF.

This clone was counted once. This chain joins TRBV9 and TRBJ2-5, with TRBD1 as a possible D gene (5 bases). This CDR3 has 15 residues. CDR1 and CDR2 from the germline V gene are SGDLS and YYNGEE. Trimming removed 1 base from V and 4 bases from J, with 14 bases in between. CDR3 loop: CASSVYGDSRETQYF. As DNA, the CDR3 is TGTGCCAGCAGCGTATACGGTGACAGCCGAGAGACCCAGTACTTC.

This rearrangement joins TRBV3-1 (or the pseudogene TRBV3-2) to TRBJ2-5, with 8 bases that match TRBD2. After removal of 8 bases from V and 0 bases from J, the junction contained 17 bases not matched to a gene. The length of the CDR3 is 18 residues. The germline gives CDR1 LGHDT, CDR2 YNNKEL (reference sequence). CDR3 nucleotide sequence: TGTGCCAGCTTACCGAACCTAGGGGGGACTAGAAACCAAGAGACCCAGTACTTC. It encodes CASLPNLGGTRNQETQYF.

The rearrangement links TRBV9 to TRBJ2-2; 9 bases agree with TRBD2. CDR1 and CDR2 (germline): SGDLS, YYNGEE. The ends lost 4 bases at V and 6 bases at J; junction bases unmatched: 7. CDR3 length: 15 amino acids. CDR3 bases: TGTGCCAGCAGCCAGGCGGGGGGGCCGGCCGGGGAGCTGTTTTTT. This encodes CASSQAGGPAGELFF.

The chain recombines TRBV5-1 with TRBJ2-3, with D maybe TRBD1 (6 bases). This CDR3 region has 17 residues. Germline-derived CDR1 and CDR2 are SGHRS and YFSETQ. The germline V and J ends were trimmed by 5 bases and 3 bases, with 22 bases remaining between them. CDR3 bases: TGCGCCAGCAGACCCCTGGCAGGGGCCATCATTACAGATACGCAGTATTTT. Translating gives CASRPLAGAIITDTQYF.

This clone was counted a single time. CDR3 in amino acids: CASSRGRTQYF. As DNA, the CDR3 is TGTGCCAGCAGCCGCGGGAGGACGCAGTATTTT. This chain links TRBV3-1 (or the pseudogene TRBV3-2) with TRBJ2-3; 8 nucleotides line up with TRBD2. The trim removed 4 bases at V and 9 bases at J, leaving 0 bases unmatched. The V gene's germline CDR1 is LGHDT and CDR2 YNNKEL (reference sequence). This CDR3 is built from 11 residues.